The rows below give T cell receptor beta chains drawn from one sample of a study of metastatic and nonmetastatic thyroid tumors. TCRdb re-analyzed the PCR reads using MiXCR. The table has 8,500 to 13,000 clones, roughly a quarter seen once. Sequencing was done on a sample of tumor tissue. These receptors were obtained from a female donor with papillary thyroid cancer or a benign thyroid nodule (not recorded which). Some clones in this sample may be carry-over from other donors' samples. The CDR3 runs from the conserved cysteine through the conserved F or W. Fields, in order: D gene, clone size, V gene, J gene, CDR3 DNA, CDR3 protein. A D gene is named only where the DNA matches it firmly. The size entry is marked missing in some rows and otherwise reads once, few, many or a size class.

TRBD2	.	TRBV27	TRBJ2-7	TGTGCCAGCAGTGTCGGACTAGCGGTGTACGAGCAGTACTTC	CASSVGLAVYEQYF
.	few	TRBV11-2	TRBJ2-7	TGTGCCAGCAGCGACGGCAGGAGTAACGAGCAGTACTTC	CASSDGRSNEQYF
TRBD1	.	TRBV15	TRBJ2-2	TGTGCCACCAGCAGAGATAACAGGGGCACCGGGGAGCTGTTTTTT	CATSRDNRGTGELFF
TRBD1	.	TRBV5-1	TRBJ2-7	TGCGCCAGCAGCCCAAATACAGGGGGCGGCGAGCAGTACTTC	CASSPNTGGGEQYF
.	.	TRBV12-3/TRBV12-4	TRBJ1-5	TGTGCCAGCACCGACAGTTATAGCAATCAGCCCCAGCATTTT	CASTDSYSNQPQHF
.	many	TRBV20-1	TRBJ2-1	TGCAGTGCTAGAGGGACTACACTTTACAATGAGCAGTTCTTC	CSARGTTLYNEQFF
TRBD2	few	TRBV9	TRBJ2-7	TGTGCCAGCAGCGGGTCGACTAGCGGGTCCTACGAGCAGTACTTC	CASSGSTSGSYEQYF
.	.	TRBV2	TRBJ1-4	TGTGCCGGGGCGGGGGGGAGGGGAGAAAAACTGTTTTTT	CAGAGGRGEKLFF
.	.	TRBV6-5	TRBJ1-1	TGTGCCAGCAGTTACTCAGACAGTCCTGAAGCTTTCTTT	CASSYSDSPEAFF
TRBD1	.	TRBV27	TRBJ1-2	TGTGCCAGCAGACCCCAACAGGGGGCGTATGGCTACACCTTC	CASRPQQGAYGYTF
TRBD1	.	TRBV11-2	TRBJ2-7	TGTGCCAGCAGCCTCGGACAGGGGGCTGTCCCCTCCTACGAGCAGTACTTC	CASSLGQGAVPSYEQYF
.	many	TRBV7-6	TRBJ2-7	TGTGCCTGCAGCTTAGATGGGTTCGAGCAGTACTTC	CACSLDGFEQYF
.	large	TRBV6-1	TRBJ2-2	TGTGCCAGCAGAAATCAGGGGTTACGCGCGAACACCGGGGAGCTGTTTTTT	CASRNQGLRANTGELFF
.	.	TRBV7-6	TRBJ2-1	TGTGCCAGCAGCATCGGAGGACCGCAGGCCGAGCAGTTCTTC	CASSIGGPQAEQFF
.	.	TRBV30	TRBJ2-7	TGTGCCTGGAGTGTACTCTTGACAGCAAGTTCTAGCTACGAGCAGTACTTC	CAWSVLLTASSSYEQYF
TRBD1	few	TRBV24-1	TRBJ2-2	TGTGCCACCAGGGACAGGGGGCTTAACGGGGAGCTGTTTTTT	CATRDRGLNGELFF
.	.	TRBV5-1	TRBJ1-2	TGCGCCAGCAGCCATAGGGATCCCTTCAAGGAAGGCTACACCTTC	CASSHRDPFKEGYTF
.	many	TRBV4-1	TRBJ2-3	TGCGCCAGCAGCCAAGGGGGAGGCACAGATACGCAGTATTTT	CASSQGGGTDTQYF
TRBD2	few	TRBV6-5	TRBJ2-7	TGTGCCAGCAGTTACTCGCGGGAGGCATCCTACGAGCAGTACTTC	CASSYSREASYEQYF
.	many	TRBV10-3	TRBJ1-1	TGTGCCATCAGTCCAGCCGAGCTGGGGATCACTGAAGCTTTCTTT	CAISPAELGITEAFF
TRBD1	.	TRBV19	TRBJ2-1	TGTGCCAGTAGGCCACAGGGGGCGACGTACAATGAGCAGTTCTTC	CASRPQGATYNEQFF
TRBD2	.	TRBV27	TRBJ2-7	TGTGCCAGCAGTTTAATTGGGACTACGGGGGAGCAGTACTTC	CASSLIGTTGEQYF
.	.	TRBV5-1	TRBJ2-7	TGCGCCAGCAGGAGTTCGCCCGGCGAGCAGTACTTC	CASRSSPGEQYF
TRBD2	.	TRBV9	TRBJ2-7	TGTGCCAGCAGCGTAGGGGGCCTCGGGGGGGCCTACGAGCAGTACTTC	CASSVGGLGGAYEQYF
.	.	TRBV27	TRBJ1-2	TGTGCCAGCAGTACGACGGATGCGGCTAACTATGACTACACCTTC	CASSTTDAANYDYTF
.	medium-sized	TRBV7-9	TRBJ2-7	TGTGCCAGCAGCGTCCGGTCAGGGGAAGGAACGGACGAGCAGTACTTC	CASSVRSGEGTDEQYF
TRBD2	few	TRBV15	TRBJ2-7	TGTGCCACCAGCAATCTGGGGGGGAGCGCCTACGAGCAGTACTTC	CATSNLGGSAYEQYF
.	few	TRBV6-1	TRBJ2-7	TGTGCCAGTGGGACAAGCCGGAGGGCCTGGGTTGAGCAGTACTTC	CASGTSRRAWVEQYF
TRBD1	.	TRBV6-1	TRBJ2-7	TGTGCCAGCAGATCCGGGGGACAGGGGTCCTACGAGCAGTACTTC	CASRSGGQGSYEQYF
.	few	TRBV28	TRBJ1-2	TGTGCCAGCAGTGTGGGGCATGGCTACACCTTC	CASSVGHGYTF
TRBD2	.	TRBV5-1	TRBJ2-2	TGCGCCAGCAGCTATACCGGGACTAGCCTCACCGGGGAGCTGTTTTTT	CASSYTGTSLTGELFF
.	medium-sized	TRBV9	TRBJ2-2	TGTGCCAGCAGCCTGGTGGGCGAGACCGGGGAGCTGTTTTTT	CASSLVGETGELFF
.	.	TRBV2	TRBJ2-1	TGTGCCAGCAGTGAGCAGGAACACAGGTATGAGCAGTTCTTC	CASSEQEHRYEQFF
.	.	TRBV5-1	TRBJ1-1	TGCGCCAGCAGCTTGAGGTGGGGGAACACTGAAGCTTTCTTT	CASSLRWGNTEAFF
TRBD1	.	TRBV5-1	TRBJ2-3	TGCGCCAGCAGCTTGGGGCAGGGGGCCACAGATACGCAGTATTTT	CASSLGQGATDTQYF
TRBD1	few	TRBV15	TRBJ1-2	TGTGCCACCAGCAGAGATTACCGGGACAGGCTCTATGGCTACACCTTC	CATSRDYRDRLYGYTF
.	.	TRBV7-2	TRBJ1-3	TGTGCCAGCAGCTTAGCCCCTCTGGCGTCTGGAAACACCATATATTTT	CASSLAPLASGNTIYF
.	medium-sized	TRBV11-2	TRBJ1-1	TGTGCCAGCAGCTTATACCAGAGAACTGAAGCTTTCTTT	CASSLYQRTEAFF
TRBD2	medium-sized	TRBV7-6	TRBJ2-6	TGTGCCAGCAGCTCTTGGACTAGCGGGAGTATCGGGGCCAACGTCCTGACTTTC	CASSSWTSGSIGANVLTF
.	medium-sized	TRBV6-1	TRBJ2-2	TGTGCCAGCAGTTGGAGGGCGACCGGGGAGCTGTTTTTT	CASSWRATGELFF
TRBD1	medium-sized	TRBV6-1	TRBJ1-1	TGTGCCAGCAGTCGGACAGGGGCCTCGGAGAAGAACACTGAAGCTTTCTTT	CASSRTGASEKNTEAFF
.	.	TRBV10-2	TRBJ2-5	TGCGCCACACGACAATTAGGGACTGCCCAAGAGACCCAGTACTTC	CATRQLGTAQETQYF
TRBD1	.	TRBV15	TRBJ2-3	TGTGCCACCAGCAGAGGACAGGGGACAGATACGCAGTATTTT	CATSRGQGTDTQYF
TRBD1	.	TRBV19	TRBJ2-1	TGTGCCAGTAGTCTCTGGACAGGGGTTATGGGGGGTGAGCAGTTCTTC	CASSLWTGVMGGEQFF
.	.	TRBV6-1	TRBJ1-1	TGTGCCGTCCAAGAGGGGCCGGGTACTGAAGCTTTCTTT	CAVQEGPGTEAFF
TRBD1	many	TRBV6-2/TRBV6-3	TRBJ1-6	TGTGCCAGCAGTTCCTCGGACAGGGAGAGCTCACCCCTCCACTTT	CASSSSDRESSPLHF
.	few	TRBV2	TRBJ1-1	TGTGCCAGCAGGGAACAGGGCTCGGGGAACACTAAAGCTTTCTTT	CASREQGSGNTKAFF
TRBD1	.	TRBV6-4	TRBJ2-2	TGTGCCAGCAGGACACGGACAGGGGGCTTGGGCGGGGAGCTGTTTTTT	CASRTRTGGLGGELFF
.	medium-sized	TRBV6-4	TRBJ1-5	TGTGCCAGCAGTGACTCCTGGATCCACAATCAGCCCCAGCATTTT	CASSDSWIHNQPQHF
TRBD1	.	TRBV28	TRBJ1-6	TGTGCCAGCAGCCTCCGGGACAGAAATTCACCCCTCCACTTT	CASSLRDRNSPLHF
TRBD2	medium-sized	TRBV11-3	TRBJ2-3	TGTGCCAGCAGCTTGGGGACTAGCGGGAGAACAGATACGCAGTATTTT	CASSLGTSGRTDTQYF
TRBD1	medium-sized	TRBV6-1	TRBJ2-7	TGTGCCTGCCGGGTACAGTCAGTGACAGGGGTGGCCTACGAGCAGTACTTC	CACRVQSVTGVAYEQYF
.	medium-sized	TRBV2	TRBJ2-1	TGTGCCAGCAAACCGGCCGTGGATGAGCAGTTCTTC	CASKPAVDEQFF
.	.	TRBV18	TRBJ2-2	TGTGCCGGCTCACCGAAGGTCTCCGGGGAGCTGTTTTTT	CAGSPKVSGELFF
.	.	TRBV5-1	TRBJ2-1	TGCGCCTCGCGAGTGGGTCGGGAGTCCTACAATGAGCAGTTCTTC	CASRVGRESYNEQFF
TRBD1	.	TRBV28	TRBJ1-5	TGTGCCAGCAGTGCAGGGGGCCCGAGAAATCAGCCCCAGCATTTT	CASSAGGPRNQPQHF
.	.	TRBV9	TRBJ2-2	TGTGCCAGCAGCGTAAACACCGGGGAGCTGTTTTTT	CASSVNTGELFF